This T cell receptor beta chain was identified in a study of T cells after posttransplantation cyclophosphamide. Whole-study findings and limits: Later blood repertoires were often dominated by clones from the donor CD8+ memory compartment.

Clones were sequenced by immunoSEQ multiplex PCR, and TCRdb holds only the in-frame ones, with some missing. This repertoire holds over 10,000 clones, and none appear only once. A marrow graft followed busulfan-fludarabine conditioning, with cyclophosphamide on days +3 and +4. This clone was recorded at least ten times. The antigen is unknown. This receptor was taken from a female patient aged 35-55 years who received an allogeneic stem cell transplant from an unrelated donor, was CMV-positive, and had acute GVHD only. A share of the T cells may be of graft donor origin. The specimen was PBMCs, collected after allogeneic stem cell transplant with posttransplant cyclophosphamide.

The DNA of the CDR3 is TGCGCCAGCAGCTTGGGGACAGGGCTCGAGACCCAGTACTTC. It encodes CASSLGTGLETQYF. This sequence joins TRBV5-1 and TRBJ2-5, with 8 bases that match TRBD1. Germline CDR1 SGHRS, CDR2 YFSETQ. This CDR3 comprises 14 residues. J was trimmed by 5 bases and V by 0 bases; bases with no gene match: 3.